One sample yielded the 25 T cell receptor beta chains listed below, sequenced in a study of blood T cell repertoires in COVID-19 (dated by TCRdb to 2020 to 2021). The library was built by means of the immunoSEQ multiplex PCR assay. TCRdb re-hosts the immuneACCESS table, in-frame sequences only. Its copies lack some clones; in the studies checked, an unresolved V gene accounts for under half of them, and the cause for the rest is not known. The sample table records about 330,000 clones; 80% to 90% of these occur just once. Clones ranked in the top ten supply around 9.9% of the sample. Sequencing was carried out using peripheral blood. The receptor set was obtained from a man aged 30 to 45 with COVID-19, enrolled during active disease.

This clone has only one observation. The chain carries TRBV7-2 and TRBJ2-7; D perhaps matches TRBD2 (5 bases). V was shortened by 1 base and J by 0 bases, with 13 bases between the two germline ends. Germline loops: CDR1 SGHTA, CDR2 FQGNSA. CDR3 length: 16 residues. The CDR3 region has the DNA TGTGCCAGCAGCTTAGTTGCGGGTTTTAGCTCCTACGAGCAGTACTTC. Its translation is CASSLVAGFSSYEQYF.

This clone was observed a handful of times. The V call is TRBV4-1, the J call TRBJ1-2; D unresolved. The CDR3 runs 14 residues. Germline V gene lookup returns CDR1 MGHRA and CDR2 YSYEKL. Trimming removed 0 bases from V and 0 bases from J, with 5 bases in between. DNA of the CDR3: TGCGCCAGCAGCCAAGACCAGGCTAACTATGGCTACACCTTC. It encodes CASSQDQANYGYTF.

The genes are TRBV28 and TRBJ1-2; TRBD1 is a possible D gene (6 bases). The germline gives CDR1 MDHEN, CDR2 SYDVKM. The CDR3 totals 17 residues. Trimming removed 3 bases from V and 0 bases from J, with 17 bases in between. CDR3: CASSFADGTGPNYGYTF. CDR3 nucleotides: TGTGCCAGCAGTTTCGCCGATGGCACAGGGCCTAACTATGGCTACACCTTC.

The chain couples TRBV7-3 to TRBJ2-1; 7 bases line up with TRBD2. This CDR3 is built from 16 residues. Germline V gene data show CDR1 as SGHTA and CDR2 as FQGTGA. V trimming: 5 bases; J trimming: 7 bases; junction bases outside the gene matches: 14. The CDR3 region has the DNA TGTGCCAGCAGCCCTCTTCGGGGGGACCCGGTAAATGAGCAGTTCTTC. Translating gives CASSPLRGDPVNEQFF.

The chain combines TRBV27 with TRBJ2-3; TRBD1 might be the D (6 bases). CDR3 length: 15 residues. Germline V gene data show CDR1 as MNHEY and CDR2 as SMNVEV (reference sequence). V was cut by 6 bases and J by 2 bases, with 15 bases left in between. In DNA form, the CDR3 reads TGTGCCAGCAGCCCGGACAGCCATTTCACAGATACGCAGTATTTT. It codes for CASSPDSHFTDTQYF.

Only one count was recorded for this clone. The CDR3, as DNA: TGTGCCAGTAGTATAGCCCCGTACCAAGAGACCCAGTACTTC. Translating it yields CASSIAPYQETQYF. The chain combines TRBV19 with TRBJ2-5; D is undetermined. The CDR3 is 14 residues long. Trimming removed 1 base from V and 0 bases from J, with 6 bases in between. CDR1 LNHDA and CDR2 SQIVND come from the germline V gene (reference sequence).

A few counts support this clone. V and J are TRBV12-5 and TRBJ2-7; possible D gene TRBD1, 6 bases. The V gene's germline CDR1 is LGHNT and CDR2 FRNRAP. This CDR3 contains 17 residues. V was clipped by 2 bases and J by 0 bases, with 17 bases between them. CDR3 nucleotide sequence: TGTGCTAGTGGTTTGAAACTTCCAGGGGATGCCTCCTACGAGCAGTACTTC. It specifies CASGLKLPGDASYEQYF.

The chain employs TRBV28 and TRBJ1-1; perhaps TRBD1 as D (5 bases). Between the trimmed V and J ends, which lost 6 bases and 3 bases, there was a span of 8 bases. Germline V gene data show CDR1 as MDHEN and CDR2 as SYDVKM. This CDR3 has 12 residues. The CDR3 nucleotides read TGTGCCAGCAGGTCAGGGTACACTGAAGCTTTCTTT. This codes for CASRSGYTEAFF.

The chain uses TRBV5-4 and TRBJ1-2; TRBD1 agrees at 7 bases. Per the germline V gene, CDR1 is SGHNT and CDR2 is YYREEE (reference sequence). This CDR3 has 14 residues. V lost 2 bases and J lost 6; bases outside the gene matches: 7. The CDR3 region is CASSLDRARNGYTF. The CDR3 nucleotides read TGTGCCAGCAGCTTAGACAGGGCAAGGAATGGCTACACCTTC.

The CDR3 sequence is CASSDIWRDQGFGETQYF. The CDR3 nucleotides read TGTGCCAGCAGCGACATCTGGAGAGATCAGGGTTTCGGGGAGACCCAGTACTTC. This rearrangement joins TRBV7-9 to TRBJ2-5, with TRBD1 as a possible D gene (5 bases). V gave up 5 bases and J gave up 5 bases, with 27 bases separating them. Germline values: CDR1 SEHNR, CDR2 FQNEAQ (reference sequence). The CDR3 length is 18 residues.

This clone turned up a few times. V gene TRBV7-3 combines with J gene TRBJ2-7; TRBD1 is a possible D gene (6 bases). The CDR3 length is 13 residues. Per germline, CDR1 SGHTA and CDR2 FQGTGA. The V end lost 5 bases, the J end lost 7 bases, and 15 bases lay between the germline ends. The CDR3 is CASSPQGLGEQYF. The CDR3 coding sequence is TGTGCCAGCAGCCCGCAGGGGCTGGGGGAGCAGTACTTC. Complete variable domain (other parts from reference TRBV7-3 and TRBJ2-7): GAGVSQTPSNKVTEKGKYVELRCDPISGHTALYWYRQSLGQGPEFLIYFQGTGAADDSGLPNDRFFAVRPEGSVSTLKIQRTERGDSAVYLCASSPQGLGEQYFGPGTRLTVT.

The chain carries TRBV2 and TRBJ1-1; 8 bases match TRBD1. The germline gives CDR1 SNHLY, CDR2 FYNNEI. This CDR3 region has 18 residues. V shed 2 bases and J 2 bases; nucleotides not matched to a gene: 13. The CDR3 sequence: CASSERMAGGHLNTEAFF. CDR3 nucleotides: TGTGCCAGCAGTGAAAGGATGGCAGGGGGCCACCTAAACACTGAAGCTTTCTTT.

The V gene is TRBV5-6, the J gene TRBJ2-5; 12 bases fit TRBD2. The CDR3 has 15 residues. With 2 bases clipped from V and 5 bases from J, the junction kept 4 bases outside the gene matches. CDR1 SGHDT and CDR2 YYEEEE come from the germline V gene. The CDR3 reads CASSFLAGGLETQYF. The DNA of the CDR3 is TGTGCCAGCAGCTTCCTAGCGGGGGGGCTGGAGACCCAGTACTTC.

This sequence joins TRBV2 and TRBJ2-3; D remains ambiguous. Germline-derived CDR1 and CDR2 are SNHLY and FYNNEI. The V end lost 7 bases, the J end lost 0 bases, and 11 bases lay between the germline ends. CDR3 length: 14 amino acids. The CDR3 protein is CASTLYSSTDTQYF. CDR3 sequence (DNA): TGTGCCAGCACCCTCTATTCTAGCACAGATACGCAGTATTTT. Looking up the rest from reference TRBV2 and TRBJ2-3 gives the full variable domain: EPEVTQTPSHQVTQMGQEVILRCVPISNHLYFYWYRQILGQKVEFLVSFYNNEISEKSEIFDDQFSVERPDGSNFTLKIRSTKLEDSAMYFCASTLYSSTDTQYFGPGTRLTVL.

This rearrangement joins TRBV7-3 to TRBJ2-1, with 13 bases fitting TRBD2. The V gene end was trimmed by 2 bases and the J gene end by 10 bases; junction bases not matched to a gene: 11. CDR1 is SGHTA and CDR2 is FQGTGA in the germline V gene. The CDR3 length is 17 residues. CDR3 nucleotide sequence: TGTGCCAGCAGCTTACTAATACAATCGGGACTAGCGGGGGAGCAGTTCTTC. Its translation is CASSLLIQSGLAGEQFF.

V usage is TRBV6-5 and J usage is TRBJ1-2, with 7 bases identical to TRBD1. The length of the CDR3 is 16 residues. V trimming: 0 bases; J trimming: 4 bases; junction bases outside the gene matches: 8. CDR1 is MNHEY, CDR2 SVGAGI, per germline. The CDR3 DNA is TGTGCCAGCAGTTACTCTTCCCGGGACAGAATCTATGGCTACACCTTC. This sequence encodes CASSYSSRDRIYGYTF.

The chain uses TRBV6-5 and TRBJ1-4; 8 bases map to TRBD1. The CDR3 is 15 amino acids. J was trimmed by 8 bases and V by 0 bases; bases with no gene match: 5. Germline V lookup: CDR1 MNHEY, CDR2 SVGAGI. The CDR3 reads CASSYSGGQEEKLFF. CDR3 nucleotides: TGTGCCAGCAGTTACTCGGGGGGACAGGAGGAAAAACTGTTTTTT.

This clone was detected only once. V is TRBV6-5 and J is TRBJ2-1; 14 bases line up with TRBD2. The CDR3 has 15 residues. With 7 bases clipped from V and 7 bases from J, the junction kept 6 bases outside the gene matches. Germline CDR1 is MNHEY and CDR2 is SVGAGI. CDR3 sequence: CASTPGTSGGNEQFF. Here the CDR3 DNA reads TGTGCCAGCACCCCAGGGACTAGCGGGGGTAATGAGCAGTTCTTC.

The table lists this clone with a count of one. This sequence joins TRBV28 and TRBJ1-2; D is unclear. V was pared by 2 bases and J by 6 bases, with 10 bases between. Germline CDR1 reads MDHEN; CDR2 reads SYDVKM. The CDR3 has 13 amino acids. Written as DNA, the CDR3 is TGTGCCAGCAGTTTAACAGACGTGGATGGCTACACCTTC. It encodes CASSLTDVDGYTF.

V gene TRBV18 combines with J gene TRBJ1-1; a possible D gene is TRBD1 (5 bases). Germline lookup yields CDR1 KGHSH and CDR2 LQKENI. V was trimmed by 0 bases and J by 4 bases, leaving 12 bases between them. CDR3 length equals 15 residues. The CDR3, as DNA: TGTGCCAGCTCACCACCGTCAGGGAGGATCACTGAAGCTTTCTTT. It encodes CASSPPSGRITEAFF.

The gene calls are TRBV9 and TRBJ2-3; tentatively, D is TRBD2 (5 bases). CDR3 length equals 16 residues. CDR1 SGDLS and CDR2 YYNGEE come from the germline V gene. V lost 0 bases and J lost 7, with 18 bases in between. In DNA form, the CDR3 reads TGTGCCAGCAGCGTAGGAGGGAATCCCATTTTGAATACGCAGTATTTT. It yields the protein CASSVGGNPILNTQYF.

Only one count was recorded for this clone. Within the sample, other DNA sequences also encode this same CDR3. The chain combines TRBV19 with TRBJ2-7; TRBD1 is a possible D gene (6 bases). The CDR3 has 14 residues. Germline CDR1 reads LNHDA; CDR2 reads SQIVND (reference sequence). V lost 3 bases to trimming and J lost 2 bases, with 11 bases between them. The CDR3 nucleotides are TGTGCCAGTAGTATTGGTGGGGGCACCTACGAGCAGTACTTC. Its translation is CASSIGGGTYEQYF.

CDR3 sequence: CASSPRTVSTVDGETQYF. In DNA, the CDR3 is TGTGCCAGCAGCCCCCGGACAGTCTCAACGGTGGATGGGGAGACCCAGTACTTC. The V gene is TRBV11-2, the J gene TRBJ2-5; the D gene is possibly TRBD1 (6 bases). The CDR3 spans 18 residues. Germline-derived CDR1 and CDR2 are SGHAT and FQNNGV. Trimming removed 5 bases from V and 5 bases from J, with 27 bases in between.

This rearrangement joins TRBV5-4 to TRBJ2-3; 8 bases line up with TRBD2. The germline gives CDR1 SGHNT, CDR2 YYREEE (reference sequence). CDR3 length equals 14 residues. J was trimmed by 6 bases and V by 3 bases; bases with no gene match: 6. This chain's CDR3 is CASSSGTRGDTQYF. The CDR3 region has the DNA TGTGCCAGCAGCTCCGGGACTAGAGGGGATACGCAGTATTTT.

The V call is TRBV19, the J call TRBJ1-5; 8 bases fit TRBD1. Germline CDR1 and CDR2: LNHDA and SQIVND (reference sequence). The CDR3 length is 15 residues. V lost 4 bases, J lost 6 bases, and 8 bases stayed unmatched. The CDR3 sequence is CASSTQDRAGQPQHF. CDR3 nucleotide sequence: TGTGCCAGTAGTACCCAGGACAGGGCTGGTCAGCCCCAGCATTTT.